These T cell receptor beta chains were read from a single sample in a study of OX40 agonist ivuxolimab in advanced cancers. The repertoire was sequenced with immunoSEQ multiplex PCR; TCRdb's copy has only in-frame clones and lacks some. Among fewer than 85,000 clones, under 90% were seen once, and the ten largest hold roughly 0.5%. The material sequenced was CD4+ or CD8+ T cells sorted from blood, taken in a trial of the OX40 agonist ivuxolimab. The receptors were sampled from an adult with an advanced solid tumor such as melanoma, head and neck, liver or kidney cancer. The CDR3 runs from the conserved cysteine through the conserved F or W. D genes are given only for firm matches. For some rows the clone size is stated as once, few or many, or as a class when expanded; others skip it.

>TRBD2|once|TRBV5-1|TRBJ2-3
CASSLTTSGTTDTQYF
TGCGCCAGCAGCTTGACGACTAGCGGCACTACAGATACGCAGTATTTT
>TRBD2|NA|TRBV5-1|TRBJ2-1
CASGPGTSGYNEQFF
TGCGCCAGCGGCCCGGGGACTAGCGGTTACAATGAGCAGTTCTTC
>NA|NA|TRBV19|TRBJ1-1
CASSLRRDTEAFF
TGTGCCAGTAGTCTACGGAGGGACACTGAAGCTTTCTTT
>NA|NA|TRBV11-2|TRBJ2-7
CASSLAGAYEQYF
TGTGCCAGCAGCTTAGCGGGGGCCTACGAGCAGTACTTC
>TRBD2|NA|TRBV11-2|TRBJ2-3
CASSPPRREDTQYF
TGTGCCAGCAGCCCCCCCCGGCGGGAGGATACGCAGTATTTT
>NA|NA|TRBV10-3|TRBJ1-2
CAISEMEDGYTF
TGTGCCATCAGTGAGATGGAGGATGGCTACACCTTC
>NA|NA|TRBV15|TRBJ1-1
CATSRGTVKDTEAFF
TGTGCCACCAGCAGAGGGACAGTGAAGGACACTGAAGCTTTCTTT
>TRBD2|NA|TRBV18|TRBJ2-3
CASSPTQGLAGHTQYF
TGTGCCAGCTCGCCTACCCAGGGACTAGCGGGACATACGCAGTATTTT
>TRBD1|NA|TRBV11-2|TRBJ2-7
CASSSDRAYEQYF
TGTGCCAGCAGCTCAGACAGGGCATACGAGCAGTACTTC
>NA|once|TRBV28|TRBJ1-5
CASSVPGRISNQPQHF
TGTGCCAGCAGCGTCCCGGGACGGATAAGCAATCAGCCCCAGCATTTT
>NA|NA|TRBV5-6|TRBJ2-1
CASSLERWSSYNEQFF
TGTGCCAGCAGCTTGGAAAGGTGGAGCTCCTACAATGAGCAGTTCTTC
>NA|NA|TRBV6-5|TRBJ2-5
CASRRQMTSGTQYF
TGTGCCAGCAGGAGACAGATGACATCGGGGACCCAGTACTTC
>NA|NA|TRBV7-9|TRBJ2-5
CASSLSPAQETQYF
TGTGCCAGCAGCTTATCTCCTGCCCAAGAGACCCAGTACTTC
>TRBD2|once|TRBV7-2|TRBJ2-1
CASSTWGTTYNEQFF
TGTGCCAGCAGCACCTGGGGGACTACCTACAATGAGCAGTTCTTC
>TRBD1|NA|TRBV5-1|TRBJ2-7
CASSLGSTGAAYEQYF
TGCGCCAGCAGCTTAGGATCGACAGGGGCGGCCTACGAGCAGTACTTC
>TRBD1|NA|TRBV7-2|TRBJ1-1
CASSRGQGDGTEAFF
TGTGCCAGCAGCCGAGGGCAGGGGGATGGCACTGAAGCTTTCTTT
>TRBD1|NA|TRBV28|TRBJ1-4
CASSYLDRGKKLFF
TGTGCCAGCAGTTATCTGGACAGGGGTAAAAAACTGTTTTTT
>TRBD2|once|TRBV14|TRBJ2-1
CASSQGNSGSFPQFF
TGTGCCAGCAGCCAAGGGAATAGCGGGAGTTTTCCGCAGTTCTTC
>NA|NA|TRBV10-3|TRBJ2-7
CAISEFGSSYEQYF
TGTGCCATCAGTGAGTTCGGGAGCTCCTACGAGCAGTACTTC
>NA|NA|TRBV7-2|TRBJ1-1
CASSLDRGAEAFF
TGTGCCAGCAGCTTAGATCGGGGAGCTGAAGCTTTCTTT
>TRBD2|once|TRBV14|TRBJ2-7
CASSHLAGVPYEQYF
TGTGCCAGCAGCCACCTAGCGGGAGTTCCCTACGAGCAGTACTTC
>NA|once|TRBV27|TRBJ1-1
CASSLFQTTPAEAFF
TGTGCCAGCAGTTTATTTCAGACAACCCCGGCGGAAGCTTTCTTT
>TRBD1|NA|TRBV5-1|TRBJ2-3
CASSHDRDTDTQYF
TGCGCCAGCAGCCACGACAGGGACACAGATACGCAGTATTTT
>TRBD2|NA|TRBV30|TRBJ2-7
CAWRLTSGGTYEQYF
TGTGCCTGGAGGCTGACTAGCGGTGGAACCTACGAGCAGTACTTC
>TRBD1|NA|TRBV2|TRBJ1-3
CASSRDSVSNTIYF
TGTGCCAGCAGCCGGGACAGCGTTTCGAACACCATATATTTT
>TRBD1|NA|TRBV6-1|TRBJ1-6
CASSGDRGFSPLHF
TGTGCCAGCAGTGGGGACAGGGGATTCTCACCCCTCCACTTT
>NA|NA|TRBV18|TRBJ1-5
CASSLDTSNQPQHF
TGTGCCAGCTCATTGGATACGAGCAATCAGCCCCAGCATTTT
>TRBD2|once|TRBV9|TRBJ2-1
CASSVVTGGASNEQFF
TGTGCCAGCAGCGTAGTAACCGGGGGGGCGTCCAATGAGCAGTTCTTC
>NA|NA|TRBV28|TRBJ1-5
CASRSPGFQPQHF
TGTGCCAGCAGATCGCCGGGTTTTCAGCCCCAGCATTTT
>NA|NA|TRBV6-5|TRBJ2-1
CASSYSAGYLRNEQFF
TGTGCCAGCAGTTACTCGGCGGGCTATCTACGCAATGAGCAGTTCTTC
>TRBD1|NA|TRBV6-1|TRBJ2-5
CASYTGGLVETQYF
TGTGCCAGCTACACAGGGGGCTTGGTCGAGACCCAGTACTTC
>NA|NA|TRBV4-2|TRBJ1-5
CASSQGGAGNQPQHF
TGTGCCAGCAGCCAAGGGGGCGCGGGGAATCAGCCCCAGCATTTT
>NA|NA|TRBV7-9|TRBJ2-7
CASRTGDTSSYEQYF
TGTGCCAGCAGGACCGGGGACACGAGCTCCTACGAGCAGTACTTC
>TRBD1|NA|TRBV6-1|TRBJ1-1
CASSSGQGLTEAFF
TGTGCCAGCAGCTCAGGACAGGGGTTGACTGAAGCTTTCTTT
>NA|NA|TRBV2|TRBJ2-2
CASSEARRNTGELFF
TGTGCCAGCAGTGAAGCGAGGCGGAACACCGGGGAGCTGTTTTTT
>NA|NA|TRBV18|TRBJ1-1
CASSLKEGGRIFNLVGAFF
TGTGCCAGCTCACTGAAAGAAGGAGGGAGGATTTTTAATTTGGTCGGGGCTTTCTTT
>TRBD1|NA|TRBV19|TRBJ2-1
CASKGDRVVNEQFF
TGTGCCAGTAAGGGAGACAGGGTAGTGAATGAGCAGTTCTTC
>TRBD2|NA|TRBV6-1|TRBJ2-1
CASSEEGLAGAYNEQFF
TGTGCCAGCAGTGAGGAGGGACTAGCGGGGGCCTACAATGAGCAGTTCTTC
>NA|NA|TRBV6-5|TRBJ1-1
CASSEPDRLNTEAFF
TGTGCCAGCAGCGAACCCGACAGATTGAACACTGAAGCTTTCTTT
>NA|NA|TRBV7-2|TRBJ2-6
CASSLGGRASGANVLTF
TGTGCCAGCAGCTTAGGTGGGCGGGCCTCTGGGGCCAACGTCCTGACTTTC
>TRBD1|NA|TRBV11-2|TRBJ2-2
CASSYQGAPGELFF
TGTGCCAGCAGCTACCAGGGGGCGCCCGGGGAGCTGTTTTTT
>NA|NA|TRBV6-5|TRBJ1-4
CASSYKGNNEKLFF
TGTGCCAGCAGTTACAAGGGTAATAATGAAAAACTGTTTTTT
>NA|NA|TRBV28|TRBJ2-3
CASSFRHAPADTQYF
TGTGCCAGCAGTTTCCGACATGCCCCAGCTGATACGCAGTATTTT
>NA|once|TRBV7-2|TRBJ2-7
CASSPGQRGSEQYF
TGTGCCAGCAGCCCCGGACAGCGGGGCTCCGAGCAGTACTTC
>NA|once|TRBV6-1|TRBJ1-4
CASSEVVDQAAKLFF
TGTGCCAGCAGTGAAGTCGTCGATCAGGCCGCAAAACTGTTTTTT
>NA|NA|TRBV6-1|TRBJ2-7
CASSNQGGGEQYF
TGTGCCAGCAGTAACCAGGGAGGAGGCGAGCAGTACTTC
>NA|NA|TRBV5-1|TRBJ2-3
CASSLELGTGADTQYF
TGCGCCAGCAGCTTGGAGTTAGGTACGGGGGCAGATACGCAGTATTTT
>NA|NA|TRBV7-9|TRBJ1-3
CASRTGSGNTIYF
TGTGCCAGCCGGACGGGCTCGGGAAACACCATATATTTT
>TRBD1|NA|TRBV10-3|TRBJ1-1
CAIRTGVMNTEAFF
TGTGCCATCAGGACAGGGGTCATGAACACTGAAGCTTTCTTT
>TRBD1|NA|TRBV4-3|TRBJ1-1
CASSHDRGFEAFF
TGCGCCAGCAGCCATGACAGGGGCTTTGAAGCTTTCTTT
>TRBD1|NA|TRBV9|TRBJ1-2
CASSPRQGIDHRYTF
TGTGCCAGCAGCCCCCGACAGGGAATCGATCATCGCTACACCTTC
>NA|NA|TRBV7-2|TRBJ2-1
CASSGRDTNYNEQFF
TGTGCCAGCAGCGGCCGGGACACCAACTACAATGAGCAGTTCTTC
>NA|NA|TRBV18|TRBJ1-4
CASSPPGLGTDYEKLFF
TGTGCCAGCTCACCACCTGGTCTCGGGACGGATTATGAAAAACTGTTTTTT